This is a list of T cell receptor beta chains from one sample in a study of T cells after yellow fever vaccination. MiXCR, applied by TCRdb to the 5' RACE reads, yields one record per CDR3 protein. The sample lists some 49,000 distinct CDR3 sequences; more than 6% were seen once. The sequencing used PBMCs, either bulk or a sorted T-cell subset (CD4+, CD8+, memory, or dextramer-sorted; not recorded which), collected 45 days after the yellow fever booster vaccination. The receptors stem from a man younger than 40 who received the YFV17D yellow fever vaccine. Both conserved end residues are part of each CDR3. The order of the fields is D gene, J gene, clone size, V gene, CDR3 DNA, CDR3 protein. A D gene is named only where the DNA matches it firmly. Expanded clones get a size class; other rows say once, few or many, or leave the size out.

d_call: NA
j_call: TRBJ1-5
clone_size: many
v_call: TRBV5-6
cdr3_nt: TGTGCCAGCAGCTTGCAGGGGCGTTACAATCAGCCCCAGCATTTT
cdr3_aa: CASSLQGRYNQPQHF

d_call: NA
j_call: TRBJ2-1
clone_size: many
v_call: TRBV3-1
cdr3_nt: TGTGCCAGCAGTGTATACAATGAGCAGTTCTTC
cdr3_aa: CASSVYNEQFF

d_call: NA
j_call: TRBJ2-7
clone_size: few
v_call: TRBV5-4
cdr3_nt: TGTGCCAGCAGCCGCTCCGGGATGGGGTTGCGCGAGCAGTACTTC
cdr3_aa: CASSRSGMGLREQYF

d_call: NA
j_call: TRBJ2-3
clone_size: many
v_call: TRBV7-2
cdr3_nt: TGTGCCAGCAACTTACCCCCTACGGATACGCAGTATTTT
cdr3_aa: CASNLPPTDTQYF

d_call: TRBD2
j_call: TRBJ2-7
clone_size: few
v_call: TRBV12-3/TRBV12-4
cdr3_nt: TGTGCCAGCAGGACTAGCGGGAGTAACTACGAGCAGTACTTC
cdr3_aa: CASRTSGSNYEQYF

d_call: TRBD1
j_call: TRBJ2-5
clone_size: many
v_call: TRBV29-1
cdr3_nt: TGCAGCGTTCAAGACAGGGTAGAGACCCAGTACTTC
cdr3_aa: CSVQDRVETQYF

d_call: NA
j_call: TRBJ1-2
clone_size: few
v_call: TRBV7-2
cdr3_nt: TGTGCCAGCAGCTTAGGGGAGGGACGGACCCTGTGGGGCTACACCTTC
cdr3_aa: CASSLGEGRTLWGYTF

d_call: NA
j_call: TRBJ1-1
clone_size: few
v_call: TRBV19
cdr3_nt: TGTGCCAGTACCAAGGGGGGGTACGTAGAGAACACTGAAGCTTTCTTT
cdr3_aa: CASTKGGYVENTEAFF

d_call: TRBD2
j_call: TRBJ2-5
clone_size: NA
v_call: TRBV27
cdr3_nt: TGTGCCAGCAGTTTACGGCTAGCGGGGCTGAAAGAGACCCAGTACTTC
cdr3_aa: CASSLRLAGLKETQYF

d_call: NA
j_call: TRBJ2-3
clone_size: many
v_call: TRBV7-8
cdr3_nt: TGTGCCAGCAGCCCCACCGGGACCTCTGATACGCAGTATTTT
cdr3_aa: CASSPTGTSDTQYF

d_call: NA
j_call: TRBJ1-2
clone_size: many
v_call: TRBV18
cdr3_nt: TGTGCCAGCTCATCCGGTCCCAACTATGGCTACACCTTC
cdr3_aa: CASSSGPNYGYTF

d_call: TRBD1
j_call: TRBJ1-5
clone_size: many
v_call: TRBV3-1
cdr3_nt: TGTGCCAGCAGCCCGGGACAGGGGGGCTATAGCAATCAGCCCCAGCATTTT
cdr3_aa: CASSPGQGGYSNQPQHF

d_call: NA
j_call: TRBJ1-1
clone_size: many
v_call: TRBV6-5
cdr3_nt: TGTGCCAGCAGTTACGGGCCGGGTAGGGGCTCTGAAGCTTTCTTT
cdr3_aa: CASSYGPGRGSEAFF

d_call: TRBD2
j_call: TRBJ2-7
clone_size: few
v_call: TRBV6-1
cdr3_nt: TGTGCCAGCAGCCCCAGCGGGAGGGCCGAGGAGCAGTACTTC
cdr3_aa: CASSPSGRAEEQYF

d_call: TRBD2
j_call: TRBJ2-1
clone_size: many
v_call: TRBV20-1
cdr3_nt: TGCAGTGCTAGAGTCGGGACTATCACAGTCAATGAGCAGTTCTTC
cdr3_aa: CSARVGTITVNEQFF

d_call: NA
j_call: TRBJ2-3
clone_size: few
v_call: TRBV5-4
cdr3_nt: TGTGCCAGCAGCTTGGGGGCTTCGGATACGCAGTATTTT
cdr3_aa: CASSLGASDTQYF

d_call: NA
j_call: TRBJ2-5
clone_size: many
v_call: TRBV6-2/TRBV6-3
cdr3_nt: TGTGCCAGCAGTCCCGGTGAAGAGACCCAGTACTTC
cdr3_aa: CASSPGEETQYF

d_call: NA
j_call: TRBJ1-2
clone_size: few
v_call: TRBV3-1
cdr3_nt: TGTGCCAGCAGCCAAGATGCGACAGCCTACGATGGCTACACCTTC
cdr3_aa: CASSQDATAYDGYTF

d_call: NA
j_call: TRBJ2-1
clone_size: many
v_call: TRBV7-2
cdr3_nt: TGTGCCAGCAGCTTGTTACCTTCCTACAATGAGCAGTTCTTC
cdr3_aa: CASSLLPSYNEQFF

d_call: NA
j_call: TRBJ2-1
clone_size: many
v_call: TRBV18
cdr3_nt: TGTGCCAGCTCCCCGCTGAGGAAGCGGAGCTCCTACAATGAGCAGTTCTTC
cdr3_aa: CASSPLRKRSSYNEQFF

d_call: NA
j_call: TRBJ1-2
clone_size: few
v_call: TRBV20-1
cdr3_nt: TGCAGTGCTCCGTTGATGGATTTGGAGGTTGATGGCTACACCTTC
cdr3_aa: CSAPLMDLEVDGYTF

d_call: TRBD1
j_call: TRBJ2-7
clone_size: NA
v_call: TRBV7-2
cdr3_nt: TGTGCCAGCAGCTTCGGACAGGTGTCCTCCTACGAGCAGTACTTC
cdr3_aa: CASSFGQVSSYEQYF

d_call: NA
j_call: TRBJ1-2
clone_size: NA
v_call: TRBV10-3
cdr3_nt: TGTGCCACCAGTGATGGGGGTACTAACTATGGCTACACCTTC
cdr3_aa: CATSDGGTNYGYTF

d_call: NA
j_call: TRBJ1-2
clone_size: many
v_call: TRBV7-2
cdr3_nt: TGTGCCAGCAGTTTCTCAGGGTACTATGGCTACACCTTC
cdr3_aa: CASSFSGYYGYTF

d_call: NA
j_call: TRBJ2-7
clone_size: few
v_call: TRBV4-2
cdr3_nt: TGTGCCAGCAGCCAAGATCTAGGCGGAGCAGATTACGAGCAGTACTTC
cdr3_aa: CASSQDLGGADYEQYF

d_call: TRBD1
j_call: TRBJ1-2
clone_size: few
v_call: TRBV30
cdr3_nt: TGTGCCTGTTCAGACAGGGGAGACACCTTC
cdr3_aa: CACSDRGDTF

d_call: NA
j_call: TRBJ2-1
clone_size: NA
v_call: TRBV19
cdr3_nt: TGTGCCAGTAGACTGGGCTCCAGCTCCTACAATGAGCAGTTCTTC
cdr3_aa: CASRLGSSSYNEQFF

d_call: NA
j_call: TRBJ1-5
clone_size: many
v_call: TRBV7-2
cdr3_nt: TGTGCCAGCAGCTTGACGGGGGGTCAGCCCCAGCATTTT
cdr3_aa: CASSLTGGQPQHF

d_call: TRBD2
j_call: TRBJ2-7
clone_size: NA
v_call: TRBV7-2
cdr3_nt: TGTGCCAGCAGTTCAGCCGGGACTAGCGGAGGGGGAGAGCAGTACTTC
cdr3_aa: CASSSAGTSGGGEQYF

d_call: NA
j_call: TRBJ2-5
clone_size: many
v_call: TRBV29-1
cdr3_nt: TGCAGCGTTGGGGGCAGAGCAGAGACCCAGTACTTC
cdr3_aa: CSVGGRAETQYF

d_call: TRBD2
j_call: TRBJ2-2
clone_size: NA
v_call: TRBV10-3
cdr3_nt: TGTGCCATCAGTGAGGACGGGAGGGGCACCGGGGAGCTGTTTTTT
cdr3_aa: CAISEDGRGTGELFF

d_call: TRBD2
j_call: TRBJ2-7
clone_size: NA
v_call: TRBV5-5
cdr3_nt: TGTGCCAGCAGCTTGGTGGCTAGCGGGAGTTGCCTCTACGAGCAGTACTTC
cdr3_aa: CASSLVASGSCLYEQYF

d_call: TRBD2
j_call: TRBJ2-5
clone_size: NA
v_call: TRBV20-1
cdr3_nt: TGCAGTGTCCCCGCCAGCGGGACCCAAGAGACCCAGTACTTC
cdr3_aa: CSVPASGTQETQYF

d_call: NA
j_call: TRBJ1-2
clone_size: few
v_call: TRBV15
cdr3_nt: TGTGCCACCAGCAGACTCGAAGGGGTCGGCGGCTACACCTTC
cdr3_aa: CATSRLEGVGGYTF

d_call: TRBD1
j_call: TRBJ1-1
clone_size: many
v_call: TRBV20-1
cdr3_nt: TGCAGTGCTAGAGCGTTGGGACAGGGTAACACTGAAGCTTTCTTT
cdr3_aa: CSARALGQGNTEAFF

d_call: NA
j_call: TRBJ2-5
clone_size: NA
v_call: TRBV7-8
cdr3_nt: TGTGCCAGCAGCTTAAGCCCGCAAAATCGGGAGACCCAGTACTTC
cdr3_aa: CASSLSPQNRETQYF

d_call: NA
j_call: TRBJ1-2
clone_size: many
v_call: TRBV27
cdr3_nt: TGTGCCAGCAGTTTCGAGGGTTTGGAGGGGAATGGCTACACCTTC
cdr3_aa: CASSFEGLEGNGYTF

d_call: TRBD2
j_call: TRBJ2-1
clone_size: many
v_call: TRBV20-1
cdr3_nt: TGCAGTGCTAGCGGGAGGGCCAGACGGTATGAGCAGTTCTTC
cdr3_aa: CSASGRARRYEQFF

d_call: NA
j_call: TRBJ2-1
clone_size: few
v_call: TRBV19
cdr3_nt: TGTGCCAGTAGTCCGAGGCCTGGCGAACTGCACAATGAGCAGTTCTTC
cdr3_aa: CASSPRPGELHNEQFF

d_call: NA
j_call: TRBJ2-3
clone_size: many
v_call: TRBV12-3/TRBV12-4
cdr3_nt: TGTGCCAGCAGTCCCTTAGCAGATACGCAGTATTTT
cdr3_aa: CASSPLADTQYF